This T cell receptor beta chain was sequenced during a study of CD8 T cells in Susac syndrome. Germline values: CDR1 KGHSH, CDR2 LQKENI. The ends lost 0 bases at V and 8 bases at J; junction bases unmatched: 4. This CDR3 has 14 residues. An input of about 0.5 to 1 ug of RNA was subjected to reverse transcription using random hexamers. TCRdb processed the immunoSEQ multiplex PCR reads anew with MiXCR; each CDR3 protein has one entry. The sample lists roughly 190,000 distinct CDR3 sequences; roughly 92% were seen once. This receptor was identified in a human donor in good health. The sequencing input was CD4+ T cells from PBMCs. The rearrangement links TRBV18 to TRBJ1-2, with 9 bases fitting TRBD1. This CDR3 reads CASSPPGQGLGYTF. DNA of the CDR3: TGTGCCAGCTCACCACCGGGACAGGGATTGGGCTACACCTTC.